A single T cell receptor (beta chain) is shown here with its context. Its antigen remains unknown. Germline is not matched at one junction end, which may reflect a read error. For each extraction, RNA and DNA were obtained together from around 20-30 mg of unsorted bulk tissue. Chronic HBV infection, which was untreated, was present in the patients. These data are taken from a study of tumor-infiltrating lymphocytes in primary liver carcinoma. Study-level background: Both sexes were represented among patients, who were 30 to 69 years old.

CDR1 is SGHAT, CDR2 FQNNGV, per germline. The CDR3 sequence is 15 residues long. A primer matching the constant region was used to make TCR beta cDNA from 500 to 650 ng of total RNA. Generation of the TCR beta libraries relied on three nested multiplex PCR rounds using slightly modified ARM-PCR. A C-beta reverse primer and TRBV1-TRBV30 forward primers served in each of the first two PCR rounds, at 10 cycles apiece. TCRdb fed the multiplex PCR reads into MiXCR, producing one record per CDR3 protein. Here the sample spans some 64,000 distinct CDR3 sequences, over 60% being singletons. Study-level findings and limits: Tumor-adjacent and tumor-blood pairs overlapped less than tumor region pairs did.

The specimen was liver tumor tissue from sampling region 4. The subset denotes: tumor region T4, right-lateral pole. The rearrangement joins TRBV11-2 to TRBJ2-1, with TRBD1 as a possible D gene (6 bases). The TCR comes from a man aged 40-49 years with primary liver carcinoma and hepatitis B virus infection. Written as DNA, the CDR3 is TGTGGCAGCAGTTCTCGCAGGGGCTCCTATAATGAGCAGTTCTTC. It translates to CGSSSRRGSYNEQFF.